This T cell receptor beta chain was identified during a study of blood T cells in healthy people across ages. Study results and caveats: Compared with aged donors, long-lived donors showed fewer expanded clones, suggesting selection.

For the second PCR, which ran for about 6 to 12 cycles, a sample-barcoded 5' primer and a J-beta primer mix were used. TCRdb re-called the 5' RACE reads with MiXCR, one entry per CDR3 protein. The sample lists 550,000 to 600,000 distinct CDR3 sequences, approximately 30% occurring once. This clonotype was detected only a few times. Antigen specificity is unknown. Per the germline V gene, CDR1 is LGHNA and CDR2 is YSLEER. The CDR3 is 15 amino acids. Trimming took off 1 base at V and 4 bases at J, with 11 bases between the two ends. The sequencing input was blood. This chain uses TRBV4-3 with TRBJ1-5, with a tentative D call TRBD1 (6 bases). This receptor was obtained from a woman in her 70s in good health. The CDR3 spells CASSQVWQGNQPQHF. The CDR3 DNA follows: TGCGCCAGCAGCCAAGTATGGCAGGGGAATCAGCCCCAGCATTTT.